Below are 22 T cell receptor beta chains sequenced from a single sample in a study of T-cell memory formation after mild COVID-19. MiXCR, run by TCRdb on the 5' RACE reads, gives a single entry per CDR3 protein. The sample contains about 410,000 distinct CDR3 sequences, 15% to 20% of which appear only once. Material for sequencing was PBMCs or a T cell subset sorted from them (not recorded which). These receptors were collected from a man in his late teens or twenties who had mild COVID-19 (a few samples of this study predate the infection). Cell type and time point are not known.

This clonotype was counted at least ten times. This sequence joins TRBV27 and TRBJ1-2, with D maybe TRBD1 (5 bases). The CDR3 consists of 18 residues. Germline V CDR1 and CDR2: MNHEY, SMNVEV (reference sequence). Trimming removed 7 bases from V and 7 bases from J, with 31 bases in between. This chain's CDR3 is CASTKDPDNHPVSGGYTF. As DNA, the CDR3 is TGTGCCAGCACCAAGGACCCGGACAATCATCCGGTCAGCGGTGGCTACACCTTC.

This clonotype occurred a few times. The chain employs TRBV7-9 and TRBJ1-3; D is ambiguous. V lost 8 bases and J lost 3, with 14 bases in between. In germline, CDR1 is SEHNR, CDR2 FQNEAQ (reference sequence). The CDR3 has 14 residues. The CDR3 coding sequence is TGTGCCAGCGGTCGTATTTCATTTGGAAACACCATATATTTT. Translating gives CASGRISFGNTIYF.

The chain employs TRBV4-3 and TRBJ1-2; D remains unclear. The CDR3 length is 14 residues. Germline CDR1 LGHNA, CDR2 YSLEER. V lost 1 base and J 4 bases, leaving 10 bases between the germline ends. CDR3 coding DNA: TGCGCCAGCAGCCAAGGCGACGGGCCCTATGGCTACACCTTC. Protein: CASSQGDGPYGYTF.

The chain links TRBV11-2 to TRBJ2-7; 8 bases line up with TRBD2. Losses at the gene ends were 7 bases for V and 2 bases for J; bases not matched to a gene: 10. Germline V gene sequence: CDR1 SGHAT, CDR2 FQNNGV. The length of the CDR3 is 15 residues. This CDR3 is CASTRSGGAPYEQYF. CDR3 DNA sequence: TGTGCCAGCACCAGGTCCGGGGGGGCCCCCTACGAGCAGTACTTC.

This chain links TRBV20-1 with TRBJ2-7, with 11 bases matching TRBD2. Germline assignment: CDR1 DFQATT and CDR2 SNEGSKA (reference sequence). The ends lost 6 bases at V and 3 bases at J; junction bases unmatched: 10. CDR3 length: 15 amino acids. The CDR3 nucleotides read TGCAGTGCCCCGACTAGCGGGGATACCATCTACGAGCAGTACGTC. It codes for CSAPTSGDTIYEQYV.

This clonotype occurred a few times. The CDR3 spells CASSVGIEQYF. CDR3 nucleotides: TGTGCCAGCAGCGTCGGGATTGAGCAGTACTTC. This rearrangement joins TRBV5-6 to TRBJ2-7; TRBD2 is a possible D gene (5 bases). CDR3 length: 11 amino acids. Germline CDR1 SGHDT, CDR2 YYEEEE. The ends were cut back, 4 bases at V and 7 bases at J, with 9 bases in the middle. The variable domain in full, completed from reference TRBV5-6 and TRBJ2-7, reads DAGVTQSPTHLIKTRGQQVTLRCSPKSGHDTVSWYQQALGQGPQFIFQYYEEEERQRGNFPDRFSGHQFPNYSSELNVNALLLGDSALYLCASSVGIEQYFGPGTRLTVT.

The rearrangement uses TRBV4-1 and TRBJ1-1; a possible D gene is TRBD1 (5 bases). The germline gives CDR1 MGHRA, CDR2 YSYEKL. Trimming cost V 1 base and J 3 bases, with 18 bases left between them. This CDR3 spans 17 amino acids. The CDR3 reads CASSQAVSGGGYTEAFF. For the CDR3, the DNA is TGCGCCAGCAGCCAAGCCGTGAGCGGGGGGGGTTACACTGAAGCTTTCTTT.

Here the CDR3 reads CASSSGGLSEAFF. The CDR3 nucleotides read TGTGCCAGCAGTTCCGGGGGGCTGTCTGAAGCTTTCTTT. The V call is TRBV12-3 or TRBV12-4, the J call TRBJ1-1; D perhaps matches TRBD1 (6 bases). The ends were cut back, 4 bases at V and 6 bases at J, with 12 bases in the middle. This CDR3 has 13 amino acids.

The J gene is TRBJ2-3, the V gene TRBV6-5; the D is unclear. From germline, CDR1 is MNHEY and CDR2 SVGAGI. V gave up 10 bases and J gave up 6 bases, with 17 bases separating them. This CDR3 is built from 13 residues. The CDR3 DNA reads as TGTGCCACTCACAAAGCTGGTTCGGATACGCAGTATTTT. Amino acids: CATHKAGSDTQYF.

The V gene is TRBV28, the J gene TRBJ1-5; D call uncertain. The V gene lost 3 bases and the J gene lost 1 base, with 7 bases spanning the gap. The CDR3 consists of 14 residues. Germline V gene sequence: CDR1 MDHEN, CDR2 SYDVKM. The CDR3 spells CASSFFGSNQPQHF. CDR3 DNA: TGTGCCAGCAGTTTTTTCGGAAGCAATCAGCCCCAGCATTTT.

This clonotype was recorded a few times. The chain employs TRBV28 and TRBJ1-2; D not certain. This CDR3 spans 14 amino acids. Per germline, CDR1 MDHEN and CDR2 SYDVKM. V was cut by 3 bases and J by 8 bases, with 16 bases left in between. Here the CDR3 DNA reads TGTGCCAGCAGTTTGTTAGCGGGGAGGCGGGGCTACACCTTC. Translation: CASSLLAGRRGYTF.

The chain uses TRBV20-1 and TRBJ1-1; D gene ambiguous. V was cut by 6 bases and J by 2 bases, with 13 bases left in between. The CDR3 contains 13 residues. CDR1 and CDR2 (germline): DFQATT, SNEGSKA (reference sequence). In DNA form, the CDR3 reads TGCAGTGCCAGACCTTTAGGAAACACTGAAGCTTTCTTT. It codes for CSARPLGNTEAFF.

This clonotype was picked up many times. V and J are TRBV5-6 and TRBJ2-7; D possibly corresponds to TRBD1 (5 bases). V was clipped by 3 bases and J by 5 bases, with 12 bases between them. Germline CDR1 reads SGHDT; CDR2 reads YYEEEE. This CDR3 comprises 13 residues. The CDR3: CASSSTWGDEQYV. CDR3 bases: TGTGCCAGCAGCTCTACTTGGGGCGACGAGCAGTACGTC.

The chain uses TRBV5-6 and TRBJ2-5, with D perhaps TRBD1 or TRBD2 (5 bases each). The CDR3 extends over 16 amino acids. Germline CDR1 SGHDT, CDR2 YYEEEE. V was trimmed by 4 bases and J by 2 bases, leaving 18 bases between them. The CDR3 spells CASSLPGTGDQETQYF. In DNA, the CDR3 is TGTGCCAGCAGCCTACCCGGGACCGGGGATCAAGAGACCCAGTACTTC.

This clonotype was recorded a few times. The chain is built from TRBV10-3 and TRBJ1-5, with TRBD1 as a possible D gene (6 bases). V gave up 6 bases and J gave up 7 bases, with 16 bases separating them. CDR1 ENHRY and CDR2 SYGVKD come from the germline V gene. The CDR3 runs to 14 residues. The CDR3 coding sequence is TGTGCCATCAGGAGCGACAGGACTGAGCAGCCCCAGCATTTT. Translated, it gives CAIRSDRTEQPQHF.

J is TRBJ2-1 and V is TRBV20-1; 7 bases are shared with TRBD2. The CDR3 extends over 14 amino acids. The ends lost 1 base at V and 5 bases at J; junction bases unmatched: 5. Germline V gene lookup returns CDR1 DFQATT and CDR2 SNEGSKA (reference sequence). The CDR3 bases are TGCAGTGCTAGAGCCGGGACTATAGACAATGAGCAGTTCTTC. Translated, it gives CSARAGTIDNEQFF.

The gene calls are TRBV5-1 and TRBJ1-1, with a tentative D call TRBD1 (5 bases). V lost 5 bases, J lost 1 base, and 9 bases lay in between. The germline V gene encodes CDR1 SGHRS and CDR2 YFSETQ. CDR3 length equals 13 residues. The chain's CDR3 is CASRLTENTEAFF. The CDR3 DNA is TGCGCCAGCAGACTGACAGAGAACACTGAAGCTTTCTTT.

This clonotype occurred a few times. The V and J genes are TRBV25-1 and TRBJ2-5, with D perhaps TRBD2 (6 bases). CDR3 size: 15 residues. The germline V gene encodes CDR1 MGHDK and CDR2 SYGVNS. Trimming shortened V by 5 bases and J by 1 base, and 14 bases separated the two germline ends. CDR3 nucleotides: TGTGCCAGCAGTCCTCGGCGGGGCGGCCAAGAGACCCAGTACTTC. It codes for CASSPRRGGQETQYF.

This clonotype was recorded a few times. CDR3 sequence: CASSFRTGFRGYTF. The CDR3 nucleotides are TGTGCCAGCAGCTTTCGGACGGGTTTCCGTGGCTACACCTTC. V is TRBV7-8 and J is TRBJ1-2; no definite D call. V lost 3 bases and J 7 bases, leaving 15 bases between the germline ends. The CDR3 has 14 residues. Looked up from germline, CDR1 is SGHVS and CDR2 is FQNEAQ.

The gene calls are TRBV6-5 and TRBJ1-5; TRBD1 agrees at 7 bases. There are 13 residues in the CDR3. Looked up from germline, CDR1 is MNHEY and CDR2 is SVGAGI. The V segment lost 5 bases and the J segment 6 bases; nucleotides outside the gene matches: 4. The CDR3 spells CASSTNRGQPQHF. CDR3 nucleotide sequence: TGTGCCAGCAGTACTAACAGGGGTCAGCCCCAGCATTTT.

The genes are TRBV5-5 and TRBJ2-7; maybe TRBD2 (5 bases). There are 14 residues in the CDR3. Germline V gene sequence: CDR1 SGHKS, CDR2 YYEKEE (reference sequence). The germline V and J ends were trimmed by 3 bases and 5 bases, with 15 bases remaining between them. CDR3 residues: CASSSPRRSHEQYF. CDR3 coding DNA: TGTGCCAGCAGCTCTCCCAGGAGGTCACACGAGCAGTACTTC.

This clonotype was seen a handful of times. This chain joins TRBV24-1 and TRBJ2-1, with 7 bases that match TRBD1. V shed 7 bases and J 10 bases; nucleotides not matched to a gene: 12. The length of the CDR3 is 14 residues. Germline CDR1 and CDR2: KGHDR and SFDVKD. The CDR3 region has the DNA TGTGCCACCAGCGAGACAGGGAATCAACGCGAGCAGTTCTTC. It translates to CATSETGNQREQFF.